What follows are 3 T cell receptor beta chains derived from one specimen sequenced in a study of blood T cell repertoires in COVID-19. This table comes from immunoSEQ multiplex PCR, and its TCRdb copy is limited to in-frame clones, with some not included. Of some 290,000 clones listed, 65% to 90% are singletons. The sample consisted of peripheral blood. Every receptor here comes from a woman aged 55-70 years with active or convalescent COVID-19.

This chain links TRBV4-3 with TRBJ1-5; D gene uncertain. CDR1 and CDR2 from the germline V gene are LGHNA and YSLEER. The V gene lost 1 base and the J gene lost 6 bases, with 19 bases spanning the gap. The CDR3 spans 17 residues. For the CDR3, the DNA is TGCGCCAGCAGCCAAGGGTACGGGCGGGCCGGCATTCAGCCCCAGCATTTT. Its protein product is CASSQGYGRAGIQPQHF.

The rearrangement uses TRBV3-1 (or the pseudogene TRBV3-2) and TRBJ1-2, with D possibly being TRBD1 (5 bases). The CDR3 sequence is 14 residues long. Germline CDR1 reads LGHDT; CDR2 reads YNNKEL (reference sequence). V was clipped by 2 bases and J by 4 bases, with 11 bases between them. CDR3 DNA: TGTGCCAGCAGCCAATCGTACGGGGGCTATGGCTACACCTTC. Amino acid sequence: CASSQSYGGYGYTF.

The V call is TRBV4-2, the J call TRBJ2-2, with D possibly TRBD1 on 5 matching bases. This CDR3 has 15 residues. CDR1 LGHNA and CDR2 YNFKEQ come from the germline V gene. Trimming removed 0 bases at V and 6 bases at J, with 11 bases between. The CDR3 region is CASSQDQGGPGELFF. CDR3 bases: TGTGCCAGCAGCCAAGATCAGGGCGGCCCCGGGGAGCTGTTTTTT.